One T cell receptor (beta chain) is described in this entry. There is no known antigen for this receptor. Base qualities are not at hand, and no much larger clone is one base apart. For CDR1 and CDR2, the germline V gene (reference sequence) lists LNHDA and SQIVND. At the junction V is shortened by 5 bases and J by 5 bases; bases outside the gene matches: 4. Counted from cysteine to phenylalanine, this CDR3 has 13 amino acids. This entry keeps only the CDR3 DNA: 39 bases, framed from base 1. Libraries were constructed by the immunoSEQ multiplex PCR assay. Around 10^5 TCR templates per sample were assayed by the deep sequencing platform. Genomic DNA extracted from sorted T cells was the material used for TCRbeta CDR3 sequencing. As for the authors' bioinformatics: The R programming language was used for clonal analysis of TCRbeta CDR3 data. Unstimulated samples were compared with post-reaction CFSE-low samples to define alloreactive CD4+ and CD8+ clones. Alloreactive CD4+ clones were assigned to regulatory or non-regulatory origin by matching sequences to sorted unstimulated Treg and non-Treg repertoires. Sourced from immuneACCESS, this table was stored by TCRdb with only in-frame sequences that have V and J called. A share of the clones is absent; for the studies checked, an unresolved V gene accounts for under half, and the remainder has no known explanation. That table is the source of V, J and clone size, and D and trimming were worked out from the DNA. The sample records approximately 50,000 clones, 93% of which are singletons. Approximately 17% of the sample belongs to the ten largest clones.

The data stem from a study of siplizumab effects on memory and regulatory T cells (dated by TCRdb to the late 2010s). In terms of the full investigation: The study examined how the anti-CD2 antibody siplizumab affects alloreactive T-cell subsets in allogeneic mixed lymphocyte reactions built from human PBMCs.

Overall study outcomes, separate from this receptor: Unstimulated naive T cells appeared more diverse than memory T cells, and naive cells seemed to contribute substantially to the alloresponse. Among mappable alloreactive CD4+ clones, the Treg-derived fraction averaged approximately 69% with siplizumab versus 25% to 30% in control reactions. A naive or memory phenotype could not be assigned to roughly 80-97% of proliferating CD4+ or CD8+ clones. Siplizumab significantly reduced the cumulative frequency of alloreactive sequences traceable to unstimulated CD4+ memory T cells. Whether proliferating Tregs from siplizumab cultures were suppressive was not functionally confirmed. Because sequences at frequencies below about 10^-5 were poorly captured, only a minor fraction of alloreactive clones could be mapped back to unstimulated subsets.

Sorted unstimulated T cells and proliferating T cells recovered from mixed lymphocyte reactions underwent TCRbeta CDR3 sequencing. Fresh whole blood from ten to eleven HLA-typed healthy donors served as the source for isolating PBMCs. Input material: CD8+ T cells sorted from blood. This clonotype originated in a human donor in good health. The chain links TRBV19 with TRBJ2-7; the junction holds 9 bases that match TRBD1. Here is the DNA: TGTGCCAGTAGTGGACAGGGGTTCCACGAGCAGTACTTC. This encodes CASSGQGFHEQYF.